This TCR beta chain was captured in a study of cytomegalovirus exposure and HLA in healthy donors. For this clone: Its antigen is currently unknown.

Study-wide findings and caveats: Rarity held for most TCR sequences, but there were some public TCRs that occurred in many donors. Through in vitro validation, three CMV-associated chains were shown to be specific for CMV antigens.

PCR employed 60 Vbeta and 13 Jbeta primers. TCRdb keeps only in-frame clones here, not all; method: immunoSEQ multiplex PCR. The sample totals some 180,000 clones. The V segment lost 9 bases and the J segment 2 bases; nucleotides outside the gene matches: 18. This CDR3 spans 18 amino acids. The donors comprised healthy bone marrow donors. The sequence was obtained from a man aged 25-40 years in good health and CMV-seronegative. Sequencing used PBMCs. This chain uses TRBV6-7 with TRBJ1-5; 8 bases line up with TRBD1. TRBV6-7 is classed as an ORF, of uncertain function. This CDR3 is CASSSSRGRVEGNQPQHF. CDR3 DNA sequence: TGTGCCAGTTCCTCGTCCAGGGGGCGCGTTGAGGGCAATCAGCCCCAGCATTTT.